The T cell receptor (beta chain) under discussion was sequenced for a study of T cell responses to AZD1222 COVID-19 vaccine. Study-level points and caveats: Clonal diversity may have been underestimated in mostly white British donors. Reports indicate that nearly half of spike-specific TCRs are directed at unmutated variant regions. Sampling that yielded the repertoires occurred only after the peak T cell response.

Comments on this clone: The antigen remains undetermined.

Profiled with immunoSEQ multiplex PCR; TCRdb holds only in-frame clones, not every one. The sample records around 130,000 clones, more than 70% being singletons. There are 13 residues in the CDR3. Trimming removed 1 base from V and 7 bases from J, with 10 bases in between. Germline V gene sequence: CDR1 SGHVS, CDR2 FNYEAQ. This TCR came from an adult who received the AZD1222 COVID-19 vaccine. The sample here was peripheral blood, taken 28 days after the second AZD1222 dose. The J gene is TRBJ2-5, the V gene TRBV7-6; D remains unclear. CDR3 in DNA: TGTGCCAGCAGCTTAGGTTGGGAAGGGACCCAGTACTTC. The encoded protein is CASSLGWEGTQYF.